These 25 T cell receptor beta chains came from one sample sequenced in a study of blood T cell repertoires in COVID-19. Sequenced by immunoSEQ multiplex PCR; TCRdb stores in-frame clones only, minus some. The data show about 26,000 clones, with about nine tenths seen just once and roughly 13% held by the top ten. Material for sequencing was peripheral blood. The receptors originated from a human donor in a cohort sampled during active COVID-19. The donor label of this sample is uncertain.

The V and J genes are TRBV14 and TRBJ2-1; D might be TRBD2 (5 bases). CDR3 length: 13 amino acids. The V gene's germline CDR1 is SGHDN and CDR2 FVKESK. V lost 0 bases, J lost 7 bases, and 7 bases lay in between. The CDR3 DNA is TGTGCCAGCAGCCAAGATCGGAGGAATGAGCAGTTCTTC. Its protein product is CASSQDRRNEQFF.

The chain's CDR3 is CASSQGLAGGAYEQYF. In DNA, the CDR3 is TGTGCCAGCAGCCAGGGACTAGCGGGGGGGGCATACGAGCAGTACTTC. J is TRBJ2-7 and V is TRBV3-1 (or the pseudogene TRBV3-2); TRBD2 matches at 16 bases. V lost 3 bases and J lost 4; bases outside the gene matches: 3. Looked up from germline, CDR1 is LGHDT and CDR2 is YNNKEL (reference sequence). The CDR3 is made up of 16 amino acids.

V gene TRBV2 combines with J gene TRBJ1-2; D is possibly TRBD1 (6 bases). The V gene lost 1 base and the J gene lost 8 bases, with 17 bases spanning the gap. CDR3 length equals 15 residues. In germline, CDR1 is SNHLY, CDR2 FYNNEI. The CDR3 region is CASSEEQGPREGYTF. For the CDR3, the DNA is TGTGCCAGCAGTGAAGAGCAGGGGCCGCGTGAGGGCTACACCTTC.

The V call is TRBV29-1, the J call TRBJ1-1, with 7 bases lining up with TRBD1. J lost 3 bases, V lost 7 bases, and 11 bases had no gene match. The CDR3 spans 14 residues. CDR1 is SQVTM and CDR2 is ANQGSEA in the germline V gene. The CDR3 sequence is CSGTRGLGDTEAFF. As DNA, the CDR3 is TGCAGCGGTACGAGGGGGCTGGGGGACACTGAAGCTTTCTTT.

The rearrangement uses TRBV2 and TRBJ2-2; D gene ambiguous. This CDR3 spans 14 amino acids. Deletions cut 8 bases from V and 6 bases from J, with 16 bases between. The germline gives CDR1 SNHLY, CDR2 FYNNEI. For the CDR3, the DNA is TGTGCCAGCGGTTTAGTGAAGTCCTCCGGGGAGCTGTTTTTT. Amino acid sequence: CASGLVKSSGELFF.

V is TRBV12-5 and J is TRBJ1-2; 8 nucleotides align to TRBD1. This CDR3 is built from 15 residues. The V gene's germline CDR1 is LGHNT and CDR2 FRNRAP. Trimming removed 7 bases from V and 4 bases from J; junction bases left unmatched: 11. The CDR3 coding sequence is TGTGCTAGTGCCAGGGACAGGCCTCAACTCTATGGCTACACCTTC. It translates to CASARDRPQLYGYTF.

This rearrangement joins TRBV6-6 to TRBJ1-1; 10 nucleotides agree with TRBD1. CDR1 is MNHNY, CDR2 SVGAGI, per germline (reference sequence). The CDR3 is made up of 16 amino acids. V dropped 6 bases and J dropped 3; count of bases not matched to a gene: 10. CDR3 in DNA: TGTGCCAGCAGGCGCACCTCCGGGACAGGGGACACTGAAGCTTTCTTT. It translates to CASRRTSGTGDTEAFF.

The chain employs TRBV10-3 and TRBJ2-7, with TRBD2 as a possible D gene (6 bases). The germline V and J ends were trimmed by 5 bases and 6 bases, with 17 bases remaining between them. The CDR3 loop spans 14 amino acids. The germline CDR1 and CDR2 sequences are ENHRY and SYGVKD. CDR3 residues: CAISPRDEGGEQYF. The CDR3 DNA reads TGTGCCATCAGTCCTCGGGACGAGGGAGGCGAGCAGTACTTC.

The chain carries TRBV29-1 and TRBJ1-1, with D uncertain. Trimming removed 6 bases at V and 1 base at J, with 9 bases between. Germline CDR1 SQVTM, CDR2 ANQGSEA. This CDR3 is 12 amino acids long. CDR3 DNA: TGCAGCGTACTGACGGGGAACACTGAAGCTTTCTTT. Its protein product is CSVLTGNTEAFF. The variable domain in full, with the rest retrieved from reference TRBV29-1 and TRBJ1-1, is SAVISQKPSRDICQRGTSLTIQCQVDSQVTMMFWYRQQPGQSLTLIATANQGSEATYESGFVIDKFPISRPNLTFSTLTVSNMSPEDSSIYLCSVLTGNTEAFFGQGTRLTVV.

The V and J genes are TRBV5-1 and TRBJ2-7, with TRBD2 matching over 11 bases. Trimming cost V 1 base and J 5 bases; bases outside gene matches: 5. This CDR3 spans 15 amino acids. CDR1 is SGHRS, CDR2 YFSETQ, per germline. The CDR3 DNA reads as TGCGCCAGCAGCTTGACTAGCGGGGGATCGCACGAGCAGTACTTC. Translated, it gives CASSLTSGGSHEQYF.

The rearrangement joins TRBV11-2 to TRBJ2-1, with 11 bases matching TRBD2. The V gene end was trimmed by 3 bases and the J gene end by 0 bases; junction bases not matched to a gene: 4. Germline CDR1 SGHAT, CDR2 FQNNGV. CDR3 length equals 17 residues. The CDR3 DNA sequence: TGTGCCAGCAGCTTTAGCGGGGGGGATTACTCCTACAATGAGCAGTTCTTC. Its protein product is CASSFSGGDYSYNEQFF.

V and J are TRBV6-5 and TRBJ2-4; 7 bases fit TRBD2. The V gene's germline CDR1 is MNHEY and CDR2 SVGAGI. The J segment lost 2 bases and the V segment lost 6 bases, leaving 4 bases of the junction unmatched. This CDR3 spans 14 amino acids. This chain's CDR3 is CASSAGVTKNIQYF. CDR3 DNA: TGTGCCAGCAGCGCGGGGGTAACCAAAAACATTCAGTACTTC.

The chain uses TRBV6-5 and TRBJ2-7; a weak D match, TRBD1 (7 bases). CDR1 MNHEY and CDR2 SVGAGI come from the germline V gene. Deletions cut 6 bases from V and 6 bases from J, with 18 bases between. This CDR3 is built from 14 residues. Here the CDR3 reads CASRRPAGGGEQYF. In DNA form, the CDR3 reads TGTGCCAGCAGAAGACCGGCAGGGGGAGGCGAGCAGTACTTC.

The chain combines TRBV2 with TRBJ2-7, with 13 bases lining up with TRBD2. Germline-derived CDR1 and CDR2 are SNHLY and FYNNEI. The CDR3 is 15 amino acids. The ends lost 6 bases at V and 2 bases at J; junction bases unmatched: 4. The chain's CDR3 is CASSGLAGVPYEQYF. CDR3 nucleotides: TGTGCCAGCAGCGGACTAGCGGGGGTACCCTACGAGCAGTACTTC.

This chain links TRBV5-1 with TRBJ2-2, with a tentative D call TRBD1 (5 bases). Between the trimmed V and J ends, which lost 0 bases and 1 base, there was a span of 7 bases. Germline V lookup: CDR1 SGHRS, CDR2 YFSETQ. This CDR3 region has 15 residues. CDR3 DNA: TGCGCCAGCAGCTTGGCCACAGGGAACACCGGGGAGCTGTTTTTT. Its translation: CASSLATGNTGELFF.

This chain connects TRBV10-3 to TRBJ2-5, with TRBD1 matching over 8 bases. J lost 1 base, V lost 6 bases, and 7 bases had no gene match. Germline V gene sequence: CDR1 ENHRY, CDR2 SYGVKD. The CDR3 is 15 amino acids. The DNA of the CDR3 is TGTGCCATCAGACCAGCAGGGGGCCGCCAAGAGACCCAGTACTTC. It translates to CAIRPAGGRQETQYF.

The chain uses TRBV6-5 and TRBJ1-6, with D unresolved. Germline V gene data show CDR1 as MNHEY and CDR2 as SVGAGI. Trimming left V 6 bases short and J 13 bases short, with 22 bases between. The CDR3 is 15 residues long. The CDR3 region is CASSLLATGEYPLHF. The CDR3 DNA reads TGTGCCAGCAGCCTTCTCGCGACTGGAGAGTACCCCCTCCACTTT.

CDR3 nucleotide sequence: TGTGCCAGCATGTCGGGGAAGGAGCTGTTTTTT. This codes for CASMSGKELFF. The chain is built from TRBV3-1 (or the pseudogene TRBV3-2) and TRBJ2-2, with D maybe TRBD2 (5 bases). This CDR3 region has 11 residues. V was cut by 7 bases and J by 10 bases, with 10 bases left in between. CDR1 and CDR2 from the germline V gene are LGHDT and YNNKEL (reference sequence).

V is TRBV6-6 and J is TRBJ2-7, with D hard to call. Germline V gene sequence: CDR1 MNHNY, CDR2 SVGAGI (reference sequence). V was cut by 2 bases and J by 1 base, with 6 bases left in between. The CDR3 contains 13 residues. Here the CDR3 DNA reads TGTGCCAGCAGTTACGACTGGTCCTACGAGCAGTACTTC. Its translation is CASSYDWSYEQYF.

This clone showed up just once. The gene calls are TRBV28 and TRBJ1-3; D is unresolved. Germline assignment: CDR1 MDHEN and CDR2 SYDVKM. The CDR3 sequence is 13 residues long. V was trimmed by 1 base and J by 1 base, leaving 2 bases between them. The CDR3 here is CASSLSSGNTIYF. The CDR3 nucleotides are TGTGCCAGCAGTTTATCGTCTGGAAACACCATATATTTT. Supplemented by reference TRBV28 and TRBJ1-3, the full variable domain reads DVKVTQSSRYLVKRTGEKVFLECVQDMDHENMFWYRQDPGLGLRLIYFSYDVKMKEKGDIPEGYSVSREKKERFSLILESASTNQTSMYLCASSLSSGNTIYFGEGSWLTVV.

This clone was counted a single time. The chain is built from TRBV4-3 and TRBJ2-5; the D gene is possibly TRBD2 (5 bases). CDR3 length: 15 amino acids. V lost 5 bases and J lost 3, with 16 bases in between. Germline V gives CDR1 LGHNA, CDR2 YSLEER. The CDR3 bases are TGCGCCAGCAGCGTTCTGGGAGTCGGAGAAGAGACCCAGTACTTC. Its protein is CASSVLGVGEETQYF.

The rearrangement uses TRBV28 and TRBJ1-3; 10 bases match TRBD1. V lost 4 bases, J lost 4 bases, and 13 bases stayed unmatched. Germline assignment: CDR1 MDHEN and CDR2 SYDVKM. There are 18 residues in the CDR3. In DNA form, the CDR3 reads TGTGCCAGCAGTTCCTCGGGGAGACAGGGGGCCGGAGGAAACACCATATATTTT. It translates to CASSSSGRQGAGGNTIYF.

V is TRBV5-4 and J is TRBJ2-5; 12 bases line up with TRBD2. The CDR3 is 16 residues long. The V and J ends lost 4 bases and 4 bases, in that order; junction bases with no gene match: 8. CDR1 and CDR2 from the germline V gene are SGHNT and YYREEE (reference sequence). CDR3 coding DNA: TGTGCCAGCAGCCCGAAGACTAGCGGGGGCCCAGAGACCCAGTACTTC. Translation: CASSPKTSGGPETQYF.

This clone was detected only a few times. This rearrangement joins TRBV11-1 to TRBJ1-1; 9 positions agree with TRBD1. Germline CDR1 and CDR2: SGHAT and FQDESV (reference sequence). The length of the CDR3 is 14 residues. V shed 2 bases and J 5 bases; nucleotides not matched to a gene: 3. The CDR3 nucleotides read TGTGCCAGCAGCTTATCGGACAGGGGTACTGAAGCTTTCTTT. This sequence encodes CASSLSDRGTEAFF.

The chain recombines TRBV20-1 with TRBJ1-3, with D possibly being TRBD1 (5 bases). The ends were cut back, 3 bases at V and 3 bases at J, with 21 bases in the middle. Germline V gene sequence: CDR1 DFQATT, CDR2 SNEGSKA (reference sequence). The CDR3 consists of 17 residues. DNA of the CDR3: TGCAGTGCTAGTGATCAACCGCTTACAGGTGGTGGAAACACCATATATTTT. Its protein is CSASDQPLTGGGNTIYF.